This T cell receptor beta chain was sequenced for a study of T-cell reconstitution after alpha-beta-depleted transplantation in children. Unique molecular identifiers were incorporated into the prepared TCRbeta library. TCRdb itself ran the PCR reads through MiXCR, one entry per CDR3 protein. This table has about 340,000 distinct CDR3 sequences, about an eighth appearing once. The sequences come from PBMCs, collected from the stem cell graft. This clonotype was sampled from a human donor who donated a stem cell graft to a child with Fanconi anemia.

The CDR3 DNA reads as TGTGCCAGCAGCTTCGAGGGCCGATATGGCTACACCTTC. It codes for CASSFEGRYGYTF. This rearrangement joins TRBV7-2 to TRBJ1-2; D remains ambiguous. There are 13 residues in the CDR3. From germline, CDR1 is SGHTA and CDR2 FQGNSA. Trimming took 3 bases from V and 5 from J, leaving 10 bases between them.